The present entry profiles one T cell receptor (beta chain) with its context. Assay: immunoSEQ multiplex PCR; the TCRdb copy retains only in-frame clones and omits some. The data contain tens of thousands of clones, around 82% of them singletons. This sample was included in a study of blood T cell repertoires in COVID-19. The overall study: In each case, the material was cDNA or gDNA derived from T cells, B-cell-depleted T cells, or PBMCs.

V dropped 5 bases and J dropped 5; count of bases not matched to a gene: 6. This CDR3 is 14 amino acids long. Per germline, CDR1 SEHNR and CDR2 FQNEAQ (reference sequence). Sequenced: peripheral blood. The genes are TRBV7-9 and TRBJ1-2, with TRBD1 matching over 9 bases. This receptor was obtained from a man in his sixties with acute or convalescent COVID-19. In nucleotides, the CDR3 is TGTGCCAGCAGCGCCGGACAGGGGTTATATGGCTACACCTTC. It encodes CASSAGQGLYGYTF.